Below, 6 T cell receptor beta chains from the same sample are listed, as sequenced in a study of cytomegalovirus exposure and HLA in healthy donors. Use of 60 Vbeta and 13 Jbeta primers characterized the PCR. Libraries were prepared by immunoSEQ multiplex PCR; TCRdb keeps only in-frame clonotypes and omits some of them. The table lists approximately 240,000 clones, 82% of them singletons. The sequenced sample consisted of PBMCs. These receptors all come from a woman aged 40 to 55 in good health and CMV-seropositive.

The chain carries TRBV7-9 and TRBJ1-3; D may be TRBD1 (5 bases). Trimming removed 7 bases at V and 0 bases at J, with 13 bases between. There are 15 residues in the CDR3. Looked up from germline, CDR1 is SEHNR and CDR2 is FQNEAQ (reference sequence). Here the CDR3 reads CASNTGGVSGNTIYF. The DNA for the CDR3 is TGTGCCAGCAACACCGGGGGGGTCTCTGGAAACACCATATATTTT.

The CDR3 is CASSRTPGGLGNTIYF. DNA for the CDR3: TGTGCCAGTAGTCGAACACCCGGGGGGCTTGGAAACACCATATATTTT. This chain connects TRBV19 to TRBJ1-3; possible D gene TRBD1, 6 bases. Germline lookup yields CDR1 LNHDA and CDR2 SQIVND (reference sequence). The V end was cut by 5 bases, the J end by 3 bases, with 17 bases between. This CDR3 is built from 16 residues.

The chain carries TRBV14 and TRBJ1-1; D perhaps matches TRBD1 (6 bases). The V end lost 2 bases, the J end lost 2 bases, and 9 bases lay between the germline ends. The CDR3 sequence is 14 residues long. The germline V gene encodes CDR1 SGHDN and CDR2 FVKESK. As DNA, the CDR3 is TGTGCCAGCAGCCAACTCAGGGGAAACACTGAAGCTTTCTTT. Its translation is CASSQLRGNTEAFF.

V gene TRBV5-1 combines with J gene TRBJ2-5; 7 bases match TRBD1. The J call may be in error: the DNA end matches TRBJ2-7 better. Per germline, CDR1 SGHRS and CDR2 YFSETQ. This CDR3 comprises 14 residues. DNA for the CDR3: TGCGCCAGCAGCACTGGACAGGCTCCCTACGAGCAGTACTTC. This encodes CASSTGQAPYEQYF.

The rearrangement links TRBV12-5 to TRBJ1-3; 9 bases are a match to TRBD1. Germline CDR1 LGHNT, CDR2 FRNRAP. The CDR3 covers 15 residues. V lost 6 bases and J lost 4; bases outside the gene matches: 7. The CDR3 reads CASGDWDRAGNTIYF. Written as DNA, the CDR3 is TGTGCTAGTGGAGATTGGGACAGGGCCGGAAACACCATATATTTT.

CDR3 loop: CASSLSGGLNTEAFF. The DNA of the CDR3 is TGTGCCAGCAGTCTCTCAGGGGGCTTGAACACTGAAGCTTTCTTT. The rearrangement uses TRBV6-6 and TRBJ1-1; the match to TRBD1 covers 8 bases. Per the germline V gene, CDR1 is MNHNY and CDR2 is SVGAGI (reference sequence). This CDR3 spans 15 amino acids. V lost 5 bases to trimming and J lost 0 bases; unmatched junction nucleotides: 5.